This T cell receptor (beta chain) emerged from a study of T cell repertoires and HLA-DP antigens. Trimming cost V 0 bases and J 5 bases, with 5 bases left between them. The CDR3 contains 13 residues. Looked up from germline, CDR1 is SGDLS and CDR2 is YYNGEE. Sequencing was performed with immunoSEQ multiplex PCR; in TCRdb, only in-frame clones are kept and a portion is missing. The sample shows about 73,000 clones, about four fifths of them seen only once. Regarding this clone: Its target is not known.

J is TRBJ2-2 and V is TRBV9; D is undetermined. Input material: CD4+ T cells from PBMCs. The origin of this receptor is a man between 60 and 75 years old in good health and CMV-seronegative. Written as DNA, the CDR3 is TGTGCCAGCAGCGTAGTTGTTACCGGGGAGCTGTTTTTT. Amino acid sequence: CASSVVVTGELFF.